A selection of T cell receptor beta chains follows, all from one sample in a study of shared clonotypes between healthy human individuals. The table came from immunoSEQ multiplex PCR; TCRdb's copy has only in-frame clones and leaves some out. The data show 550,000 to 750,000 clones, under 95% seen once. The sequenced sample was naive CD8+ T cells sorted from blood. The receptors stem from a man in his thirties or forties in good health. Both conserved end residues are part of each CDR3. D genes are given only for firm matches. A clone size is listed for some rows: how often the clone was seen (once, few, many), or a class if it is expanded.

J gene: TRBJ1-5; D gene: -; clone size: -; CDR3 length: 12; V gene: TRBV18; CDR3 protein: CASSLSNQPQHF; CDR3 DNA: TGTGCCAGCTCACTCTCAAATCAGCCCCAGCATTTT
J gene: TRBJ1-1; D gene: -; clone size: -; CDR3 length: 15; V gene: TRBV19; CDR3 protein: CASSRGTSISTEAFF; CDR3 DNA: TGTGCCAGTAGTAGGGGGACCTCTATTAGCACTGAAGCTTTCTTT
J gene: TRBJ2-3; D gene: -; clone size: -; CDR3 length: 18; V gene: TRBV19; CDR3 protein: CASSIISDGDGGTDTQYF; CDR3 DNA: TGTGCCAGTAGTATAATTTCCGACGGGGACGGGGGCACAGATACGCAGTATTTT
J gene: TRBJ2-2; D gene: -; clone size: -; CDR3 length: 14; V gene: TRBV27; CDR3 protein: CASLDRLDTGELFF; CDR3 DNA: TGTGCCAGCCTTGACAGGTTGGACACCGGGGAGCTGTTTTTT
J gene: TRBJ2-7; D gene: TRBD2; clone size: -; CDR3 length: 16; V gene: TRBV7-9; CDR3 protein: CASSTLPGLAGDEQYF; CDR3 DNA: TGTGCCAGCAGCACCCTACCGGGACTAGCGGGAGACGAGCAGTACTTC
J gene: TRBJ2-7; D gene: -; clone size: -; CDR3 length: 11; V gene: TRBV28; CDR3 protein: CASSVTYEQYF; CDR3 DNA: TGTGCCAGCAGTGTCACCTACGAGCAGTACTTC
J gene: TRBJ1-5; D gene: TRBD1; clone size: -; CDR3 length: 15; V gene: TRBV27; CDR3 protein: CASSLSGQGNQPQHF; CDR3 DNA: TGTGCCAGCAGTTTATCGGGACAGGGAAATCAGCCCCAGCATTTT
J gene: TRBJ2-7; D gene: -; clone size: -; CDR3 length: 14; V gene: TRBV5-6; CDR3 protein: CASSLAQKPYEQYF; CDR3 DNA: TGTGCCAGCAGCTTGGCCCAGAAACCCTACGAGCAGTACTTC
J gene: TRBJ2-7; D gene: TRBD2; clone size: -; CDR3 length: 15; V gene: TRBV7-8; CDR3 protein: CASSHIDGEAGEQYF; CDR3 DNA: TGTGCCAGCAGCCATATCGATGGGGAAGCGGGGGAGCAGTACTTC
J gene: TRBJ2-1; D gene: TRBD1; clone size: -; CDR3 length: 16; V gene: TRBV2; CDR3 protein: CASSGERQGDYNEQFF; CDR3 DNA: TGTGCCAGCAGTGGAGAAAGACAGGGGGACTACAATGAGCAGTTCTTC
J gene: TRBJ2-7; D gene: TRBD1; clone size: -; CDR3 length: 17; V gene: TRBV4-3; CDR3 protein: CASSQDVSDAGGYEQYF; CDR3 DNA: TGCGCCAGCAGCCAAGATGTAAGCGACGCAGGGGGATACGAGCAGTACTTC
J gene: TRBJ2-7; D gene: TRBD1; clone size: -; CDR3 length: 16; V gene: TRBV30; CDR3 protein: CAWSTQQGLTGDEQYF; CDR3 DNA: TGTGCCTGGAGTACTCAACAGGGGCTAACTGGGGACGAGCAGTACTTC
J gene: TRBJ2-7; D gene: -; clone size: -; CDR3 length: 14; V gene: TRBV11-2; CDR3 protein: CASSPGVTPTEQYF; CDR3 DNA: TGTGCCAGCAGCCCGGGGGTCACACCTACGGAGCAGTACTTC
J gene: TRBJ1-1; D gene: -; clone size: -; CDR3 length: 15; V gene: TRBV5-5; CDR3 protein: CASSFPGTVITEAFF; CDR3 DNA: TGTGCCAGCAGCTTCCCCGGGACGGTGATTACTGAAGCTTTCTTT
J gene: TRBJ1-1; D gene: -; clone size: once; CDR3 length: 13; V gene: TRBV7-9; CDR3 protein: CASRRDGHTEAFF; CDR3 DNA: TGTGCCAGCAGACGGGACGGGCACACTGAAGCTTTCTTT
J gene: TRBJ2-2; D gene: -; clone size: -; CDR3 length: 15; V gene: TRBV5-6; CDR3 protein: CASSSSVPNTGELFF; CDR3 DNA: TGTGCCAGCAGCTCTAGCGTTCCGAACACCGGGGAGCTGTTTTTT
J gene: TRBJ1-5; D gene: -; clone size: -; CDR3 length: 12; V gene: TRBV13; CDR3 protein: CASSLSGQPQHF; CDR3 DNA: TGTGCCAGCAGCTTAAGCGGGCAGCCCCAGCATTTT
J gene: TRBJ2-3; D gene: -; clone size: -; CDR3 length: 15; V gene: TRBV29-1; CDR3 protein: CSVARDKTTEDTQYF; CDR3 DNA: TGCAGCGTTGCCCGGGACAAAACCACTGAAGATACGCAGTATTTT
J gene: TRBJ1-2; D gene: TRBD1; clone size: -; CDR3 length: 16; V gene: TRBV29-1; CDR3 protein: CSVEKEGQGAPYGYTF; CDR3 DNA: TGCAGCGTTGAGAAAGAGGGACAGGGGGCCCCATATGGCTACACCTTC
J gene: TRBJ1-1; D gene: TRBD1; clone size: -; CDR3 length: 15; V gene: TRBV7-9; CDR3 protein: CASSTGTGVNTEAFF; CDR3 DNA: TGTGCCAGCAGCACCGGGACAGGAGTGAACACTGAAGCTTTCTTT
J gene: TRBJ2-3; D gene: -; clone size: -; CDR3 length: 15; V gene: TRBV9; CDR3 protein: CASSVAGAEADTQYF; CDR3 DNA: TGTGCCAGCAGCGTAGCGGGCGCGGAGGCAGATACGCAGTATTTT
J gene: TRBJ1-3; D gene: -; clone size: -; CDR3 length: 14; V gene: TRBV2; CDR3 protein: CASSEGGGLNTIYF; CDR3 DNA: TGTGCCAGCAGTGAAGGGGGTGGCCTCAACACCATATATTTT
J gene: TRBJ2-6; D gene: TRBD1; clone size: once; CDR3 length: 16; V gene: TRBV2; CDR3 protein: CASTGDRSSGANVLTF; CDR3 DNA: TGTGCCAGCACCGGGGACAGAAGCTCTGGGGCCAACGTCCTGACTTTC
J gene: TRBJ2-1; D gene: -; clone size: -; CDR3 length: 13; V gene: TRBV7-6; CDR3 protein: CASSFGVYNEQFF; CDR3 DNA: TGTGCCAGCAGCTTTGGGGTCTACAATGAGCAGTTCTTC
J gene: TRBJ1-1; D gene: -; clone size: -; CDR3 length: 15; V gene: TRBV28; CDR3 protein: CASSLSASMNTEAFF; CDR3 DNA: TGTGCCAGCAGTTTAAGCGCCAGCATGAACACTGAAGCTTTCTTT
J gene: TRBJ2-1; D gene: -; clone size: -; CDR3 length: 16; V gene: TRBV10-3; CDR3 protein: CAISDQDSPSYNEQFF; CDR3 DNA: TGTGCCATCAGTGACCAGGACAGCCCCTCCTACAATGAGCAGTTCTTC
J gene: TRBJ2-1; D gene: -; clone size: -; CDR3 length: 13; V gene: TRBV7-9; CDR3 protein: CASSPTRSYEQFF; CDR3 DNA: TGTGCCAGCAGCCCGACTAGAAGCTATGAGCAGTTCTTC
J gene: TRBJ2-3; D gene: TRBD1; clone size: once; CDR3 length: 13; V gene: TRBV27; CDR3 protein: CASRTGGTDTQYF; CDR3 DNA: TGTGCCAGCAGGACAGGGGGGACAGATACGCAGTATTTT
J gene: TRBJ2-1; D gene: TRBD2; clone size: -; CDR3 length: 17; V gene: TRBV14; CDR3 protein: CASSFLREGYLYNEQFF; CDR3 DNA: TGTGCCAGCAGTTTTTTGCGGGAGGGGTATTTGTACAATGAGCAGTTCTTC
J gene: TRBJ1-2; D gene: TRBD1; clone size: -; CDR3 length: 15; V gene: TRBV7-9; CDR3 protein: CASSLDDRGDSGYTF; CDR3 DNA: TGTGCCAGCAGCTTAGACGACAGGGGAGATAGTGGCTACACCTTC
J gene: TRBJ2-3; D gene: -; clone size: -; CDR3 length: 15; V gene: TRBV7-2; CDR3 protein: CASSLAGEHGDTQYF; CDR3 DNA: TGTGCCAGCAGCTTAGCGGGCGAGCATGGAGATACGCAGTATTTT
J gene: TRBJ1-1; D gene: TRBD1; clone size: -; CDR3 length: 16; V gene: TRBV28; CDR3 protein: CASSLRDRGVNTEAFF; CDR3 DNA: TGTGCCAGCAGCCTCCGGGACAGGGGGGTGAACACTGAAGCTTTCTTT
J gene: TRBJ2-3; D gene: TRBD2; clone size: once; CDR3 length: 18; V gene: TRBV19; CDR3 protein: CASSNVYGTTRMERTQYF; CDR3 DNA: TGTGCCAGTAGTAACGTATACGGGACTACGCGCATGGAGCGTACGCAGTATTTT
J gene: TRBJ2-2; D gene: -; clone size: few; CDR3 length: 11; V gene: TRBV7-9; CDR3 protein: CASSLAGELFF; CDR3 DNA: TGTGCCAGCAGTTTAGCCGGGGAGCTGTTTTTT
J gene: TRBJ2-7; D gene: -; clone size: -; CDR3 length: 15; V gene: TRBV27; CDR3 protein: CASRDSGTEPYEQYF; CDR3 DNA: TGTGCCAGCAGGGATTCCGGGACCGAACCCTACGAGCAGTACTTC
J gene: TRBJ2-7; D gene: -; clone size: -; CDR3 length: 13; V gene: TRBV19; CDR3 protein: CASSMAQGGEQYF; CDR3 DNA: TGTGCCAGTAGTATGGCGCAGGGGGGCGAGCAGTACTTC
J gene: TRBJ2-7; D gene: -; clone size: -; CDR3 length: 14; V gene: TRBV5-1; CDR3 protein: CASNEEGLSYEQYF; CDR3 DNA: TGCGCCAGCAACGAAGAGGGACTGAGCTACGAGCAGTACTTC
J gene: TRBJ2-2; D gene: TRBD2; clone size: -; CDR3 length: 15; V gene: TRBV5-1; CDR3 protein: CASNTGTSGAGELFF; CDR3 DNA: TGCGCCAGCAACACAGGGACTAGCGGTGCCGGGGAGCTGTTTTTT
J gene: TRBJ2-3; D gene: TRBD2; clone size: -; CDR3 length: 15; V gene: TRBV28; CDR3 protein: CASSPLAGAGDTQYF; CDR3 DNA: TGTGCCAGCAGTCCCCTAGCGGGAGCGGGAGATACGCAGTATTTT
J gene: TRBJ2-7; D gene: TRBD2; clone size: -; CDR3 length: 17; V gene: TRBV28; CDR3 protein: CASSLGVWEGGTYEQYF; CDR3 DNA: TGTGCCAGCAGTTTGGGGGTATGGGAGGGAGGTACCTACGAGCAGTACTTC
J gene: TRBJ2-1; D gene: TRBD2; clone size: -; CDR3 length: 15; V gene: TRBV27; CDR3 protein: CASTPRDYPRDEQFF; CDR3 DNA: TGTGCCAGCACGCCCCGGGACTACCCGAGGGATGAGCAGTTCTTC
J gene: TRBJ2-5; D gene: TRBD2; clone size: -; CDR3 length: 15; V gene: TRBV28; CDR3 protein: CASSLYGSGQETQYF; CDR3 DNA: TGTGCCAGCAGTTTATATGGTAGCGGGCAAGAGACCCAGTACTTC
J gene: TRBJ2-7; D gene: -; clone size: -; CDR3 length: 13; V gene: TRBV9; CDR3 protein: CASSPEAESEQYF; CDR3 DNA: TGTGCCAGCAGCCCCGAGGCAGAGAGCGAGCAGTACTTC
J gene: TRBJ1-5; D gene: -; clone size: once; CDR3 length: 15; V gene: TRBV6-1; CDR3 protein: CASTGRTGDYQPQHF; CDR3 DNA: TGTGCCAGCACAGGGAGAACGGGGGACTATCAGCCCCAGCATTTT
J gene: TRBJ2-3; D gene: -; clone size: -; CDR3 length: 17; V gene: TRBV7-9; CDR3 protein: CASSLAGRGPYTDTQYF; CDR3 DNA: TGTGCCAGCAGCTTAGCGGGCAGGGGCCCCTACACAGATACGCAGTATTTT
J gene: TRBJ2-1; D gene: -; clone size: few; CDR3 length: 12; V gene: TRBV5-1; CDR3 protein: CASSLYRDEQFF; CDR3 DNA: TGCGCCAGCAGCTTGTATCGGGATGAGCAGTTCTTC
J gene: TRBJ2-7; D gene: TRBD2; clone size: -; CDR3 length: 15; V gene: TRBV28; CDR3 protein: CASSLLASGAYEQYF; CDR3 DNA: TGTGCCAGCAGTTTACTGGCTAGCGGGGCCTACGAGCAGTACTTC
J gene: TRBJ1-5; D gene: -; clone size: -; CDR3 length: 13; V gene: TRBV28; CDR3 protein: CASSLYSNQPQHF; CDR3 DNA: TGTGCCAGCAGTTTGTATAGCAATCAGCCCCAGCATTTT
J gene: TRBJ2-3; D gene: TRBD2; clone size: once; CDR3 length: 15; V gene: TRBV4-1; CDR3 protein: CASSHGLASTDTQYF; CDR3 DNA: TGCGCCAGCAGCCATGGACTAGCCTCAACAGATACGCAGTATTTT
J gene: TRBJ2-1; D gene: TRBD1; clone size: -; CDR3 length: 12; V gene: TRBV6-4; CDR3 protein: CASSGGQGALFF; CDR3 DNA: TGTGCCAGCAGTGGGGGACAGGGGGCTTTGTTCTTC
J gene: TRBJ2-1; D gene: TRBD1; clone size: -; CDR3 length: 14; V gene: TRBV29-1; CDR3 protein: CSATETGGWYEQFF; CDR3 DNA: TGCAGCGCAACCGAGACAGGGGGTTGGTATGAGCAGTTCTTC
J gene: TRBJ2-3; D gene: -; clone size: -; CDR3 length: 12; V gene: TRBV13; CDR3 protein: CASSSGTDTQYF; CDR3 DNA: TGTGCCAGCAGTTCCGGGACAGATACGCAGTATTTT
J gene: TRBJ1-2; D gene: -; clone size: -; CDR3 length: 14; V gene: TRBV10-2; CDR3 protein: CASSDRRHHYGYTF; CDR3 DNA: TGCGCCAGCAGTGATCGGCGGCACCACTATGGCTACACCTTC
J gene: TRBJ1-1; D gene: TRBD1; clone size: -; CDR3 length: 15; V gene: TRBV28; CDR3 protein: CASSLAGQGNTEAFF; CDR3 DNA: TGTGCCAGCAGTTTAGCCGGACAGGGGAACACTGAAGCTTTCTTT